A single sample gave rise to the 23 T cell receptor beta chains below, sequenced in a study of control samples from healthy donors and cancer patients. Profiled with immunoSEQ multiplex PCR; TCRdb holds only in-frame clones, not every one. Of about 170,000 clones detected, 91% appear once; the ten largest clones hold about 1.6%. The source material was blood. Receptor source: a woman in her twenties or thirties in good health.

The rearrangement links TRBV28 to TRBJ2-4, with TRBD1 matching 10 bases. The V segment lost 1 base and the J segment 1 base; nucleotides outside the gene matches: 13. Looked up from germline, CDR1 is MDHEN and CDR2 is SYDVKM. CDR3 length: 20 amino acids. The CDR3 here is CASSLLRRGTGDRAKNIQYF. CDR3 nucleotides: TGTGCCAGCAGTTTATTAAGAAGGGGGACAGGGGACAGGGCCAAAAACATTCAGTACTTC.

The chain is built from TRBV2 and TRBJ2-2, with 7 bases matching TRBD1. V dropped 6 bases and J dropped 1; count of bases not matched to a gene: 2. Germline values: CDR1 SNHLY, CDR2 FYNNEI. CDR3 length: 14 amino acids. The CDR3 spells CASRTGLNTGELFF. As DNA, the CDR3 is TGTGCCAGCAGGACAGGGTTGAACACCGGGGAGCTGTTTTTT.

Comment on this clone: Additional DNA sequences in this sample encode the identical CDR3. CDR3 residues: CASSLGRGPTDTQYF. DNA for the CDR3: TGTGCCAGCAGCTTAGGGCGGGGGCCCACAGATACGCAGTATTTT. This chain links TRBV7-9 with TRBJ2-3; D is possibly TRBD2 (7 bases). CDR1 is SEHNR, CDR2 FQNEAQ, per germline (reference sequence). The CDR3 has 15 residues. V was shortened by 1 base and J by 2 bases, with 10 bases between the two germline ends.

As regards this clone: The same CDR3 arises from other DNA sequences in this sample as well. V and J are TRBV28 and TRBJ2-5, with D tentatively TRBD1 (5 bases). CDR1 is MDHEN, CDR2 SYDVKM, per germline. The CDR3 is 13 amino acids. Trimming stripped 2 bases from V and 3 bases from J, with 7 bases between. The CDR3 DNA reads TGTGCCAGCAGTTTAGGCAGGGAAGAGACCCAGTACTTC. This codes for CASSLGREETQYF.

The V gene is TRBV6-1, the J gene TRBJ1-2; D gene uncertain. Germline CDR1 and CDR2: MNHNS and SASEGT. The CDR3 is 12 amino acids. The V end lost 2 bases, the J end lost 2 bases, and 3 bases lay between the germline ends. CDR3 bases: TGTGCCAGCAGTGAAAGGAACTATGGCTACACCTTC. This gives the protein CASSERNYGYTF.

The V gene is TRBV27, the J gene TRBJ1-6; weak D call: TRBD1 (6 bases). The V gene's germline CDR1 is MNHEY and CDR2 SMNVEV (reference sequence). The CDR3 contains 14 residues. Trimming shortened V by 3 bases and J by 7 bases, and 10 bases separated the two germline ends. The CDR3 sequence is CASSLGAGNSPLHF. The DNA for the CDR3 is TGTGCCAGCAGTTTGGGGGCCGGGAATTCACCCCTCCACTTT.

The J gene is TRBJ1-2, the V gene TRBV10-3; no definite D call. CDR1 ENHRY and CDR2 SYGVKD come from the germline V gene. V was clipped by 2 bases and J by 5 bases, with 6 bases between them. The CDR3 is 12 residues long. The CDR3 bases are TGTGCCATCAGTGAGGCGGGATATGGCTACACCTTC. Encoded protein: CAISEAGYGYTF.

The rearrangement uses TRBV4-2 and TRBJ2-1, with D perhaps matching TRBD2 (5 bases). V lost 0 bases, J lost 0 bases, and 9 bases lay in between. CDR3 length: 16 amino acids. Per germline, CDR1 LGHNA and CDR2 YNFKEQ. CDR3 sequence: CASSQDLGSSYNEQFF. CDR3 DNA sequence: TGTGCCAGCAGCCAAGATTTAGGGAGCTCCTACAATGAGCAGTTCTTC.

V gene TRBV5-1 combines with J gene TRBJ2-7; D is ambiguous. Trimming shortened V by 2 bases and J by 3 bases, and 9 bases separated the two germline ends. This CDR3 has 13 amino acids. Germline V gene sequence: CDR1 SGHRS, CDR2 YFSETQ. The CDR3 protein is CASSFSQNYEQYF. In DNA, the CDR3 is TGCGCCAGCAGCTTTAGTCAGAACTACGAGCAGTACTTC.

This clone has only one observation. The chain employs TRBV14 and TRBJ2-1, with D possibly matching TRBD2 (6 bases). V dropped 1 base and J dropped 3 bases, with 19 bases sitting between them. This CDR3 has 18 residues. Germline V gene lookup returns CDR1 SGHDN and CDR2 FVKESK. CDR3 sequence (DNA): TGTGCCAGCAGCCAAGTCAGGTCGGCGCGGGATTTCTACAATGAGCAGTTCTTC. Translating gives CASSQVRSARDFYNEQFF.

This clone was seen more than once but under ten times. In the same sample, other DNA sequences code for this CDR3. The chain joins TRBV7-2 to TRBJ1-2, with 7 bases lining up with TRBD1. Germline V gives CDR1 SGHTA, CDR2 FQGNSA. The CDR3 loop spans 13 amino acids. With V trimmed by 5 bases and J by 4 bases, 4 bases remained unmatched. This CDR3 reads CASSPRDSYGYTF. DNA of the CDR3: TGTGCCAGCAGCCCAAGGGACAGCTATGGCTACACCTTC.

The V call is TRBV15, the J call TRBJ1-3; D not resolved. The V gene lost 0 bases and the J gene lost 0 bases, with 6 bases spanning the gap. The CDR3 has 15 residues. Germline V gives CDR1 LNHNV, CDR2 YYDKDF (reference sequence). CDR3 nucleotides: TGTGCCACCAGCAGAGATCGGATCTCTGGAAACACCATATATTTT. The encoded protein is CATSRDRISGNTIYF.

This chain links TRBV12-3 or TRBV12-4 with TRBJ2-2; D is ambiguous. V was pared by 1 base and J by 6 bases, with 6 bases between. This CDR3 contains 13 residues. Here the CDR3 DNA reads TGTGCCAGCAGTTTAGGGTGGGCCGGGGAGCTGTTTTTT. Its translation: CASSLGWAGELFF.

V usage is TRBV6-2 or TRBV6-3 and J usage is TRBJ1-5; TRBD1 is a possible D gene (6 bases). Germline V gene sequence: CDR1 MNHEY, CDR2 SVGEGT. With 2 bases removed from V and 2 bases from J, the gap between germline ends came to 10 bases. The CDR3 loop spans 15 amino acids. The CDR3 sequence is CASSYGGSGNQPQHF. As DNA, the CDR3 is TGTGCCAGCAGTTACGGGGGCTCGGGCAATCAGCCCCAGCATTTT.

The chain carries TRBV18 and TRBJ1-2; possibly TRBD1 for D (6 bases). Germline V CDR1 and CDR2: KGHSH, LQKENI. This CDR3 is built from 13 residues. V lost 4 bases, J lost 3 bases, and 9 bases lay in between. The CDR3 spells CASSRSGDYGYTF. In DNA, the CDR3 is TGTGCCAGCTCACGATCAGGGGACTATGGCTACACCTTC.

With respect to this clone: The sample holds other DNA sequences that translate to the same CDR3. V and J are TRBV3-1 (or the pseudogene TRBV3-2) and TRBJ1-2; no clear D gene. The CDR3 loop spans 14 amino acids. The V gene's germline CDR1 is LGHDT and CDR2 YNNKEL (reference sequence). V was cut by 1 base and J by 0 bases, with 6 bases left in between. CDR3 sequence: CASSQGAANYGYTF. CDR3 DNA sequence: TGTGCCAGCAGCCAAGGTGCAGCTAACTATGGCTACACCTTC.

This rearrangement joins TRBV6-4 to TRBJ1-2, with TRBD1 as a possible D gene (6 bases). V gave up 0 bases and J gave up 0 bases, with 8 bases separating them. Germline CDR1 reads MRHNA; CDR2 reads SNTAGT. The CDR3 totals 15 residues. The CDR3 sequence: CASSDSGGANYGYTF. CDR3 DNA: TGTGCCAGCAGTGACTCAGGGGGAGCTAACTATGGCTACACCTTC.

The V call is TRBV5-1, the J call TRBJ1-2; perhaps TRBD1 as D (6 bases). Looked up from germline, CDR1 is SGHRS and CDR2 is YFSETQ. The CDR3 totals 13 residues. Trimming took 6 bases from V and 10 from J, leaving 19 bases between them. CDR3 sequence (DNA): TGCGCCAGCACCTGGGGGGGCGGGAATCTCTACACCTTC. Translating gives CASTWGGGNLYTF.

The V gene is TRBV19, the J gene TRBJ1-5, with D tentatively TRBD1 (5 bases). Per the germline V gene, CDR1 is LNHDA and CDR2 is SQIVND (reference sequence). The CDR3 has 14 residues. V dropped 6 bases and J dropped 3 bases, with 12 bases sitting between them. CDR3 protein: CASSGTLDNQPQHF. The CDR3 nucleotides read TGTGCCAGTAGCGGGACCTTGGACAATCAGCCCCAGCATTTT. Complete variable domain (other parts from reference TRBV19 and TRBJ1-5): DGGITQSPKYLFRKEGQNVTLSCEQNLNHDAMYWYRQDPGQGLRLIYYSQIVNDFQKGDIAEGYSVSREKKESFPLTVTSAQKNPTAFYLCASSGTLDNQPQHFGDGTRLSIL.

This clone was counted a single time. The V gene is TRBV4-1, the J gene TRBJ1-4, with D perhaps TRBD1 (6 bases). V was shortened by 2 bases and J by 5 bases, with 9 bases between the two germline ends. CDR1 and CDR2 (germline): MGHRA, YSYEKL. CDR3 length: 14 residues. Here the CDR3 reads CASSQQGWNEKLFF. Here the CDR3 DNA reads TGCGCCAGCAGCCAACAGGGGTGGAATGAAAAACTGTTTTTT.

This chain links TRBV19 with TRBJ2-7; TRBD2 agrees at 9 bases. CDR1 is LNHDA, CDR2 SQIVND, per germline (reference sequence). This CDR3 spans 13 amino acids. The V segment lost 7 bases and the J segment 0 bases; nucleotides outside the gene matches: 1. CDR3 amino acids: CASNSGGSYEQYF. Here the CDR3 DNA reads TGTGCCAGTAATAGCGGGGGCTCCTACGAGCAGTACTTC.

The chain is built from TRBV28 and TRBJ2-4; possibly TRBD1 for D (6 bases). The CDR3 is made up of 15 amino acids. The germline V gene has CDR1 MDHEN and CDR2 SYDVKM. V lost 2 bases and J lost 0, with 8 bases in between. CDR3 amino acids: CASSLGGSAKNIQYF. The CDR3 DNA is TGTGCCAGCAGTTTAGGGGGCTCAGCCAAAAACATTCAGTACTTC.

The CDR3 spells CAWSVSVSYNEQFF. For the CDR3, the DNA is TGTGCCTGGAGTGTTTCGGTTTCCTACAATGAGCAGTTCTTC. V and J are TRBV30 and TRBJ2-1; D call uncertain. V was pared by 0 bases and J by 1 base, with 7 bases between. The CDR3 loop spans 14 amino acids. The germline V gene has CDR1 GTSNPN and CDR2 SVGIG (reference sequence). Full variable domain (outside the CDR3, taken from reference TRBV30 and TRBJ2-1): SQTIHQWPATLVQPVGSPLSLECTVEGTSNPNLYWYRQAAGRGLQLLFYSVGIGQISSEVPQNLSASRPQDRQFILSSKKLLLSDSGFYLCAWSVSVSYNEQFFGPGTRLTVL.